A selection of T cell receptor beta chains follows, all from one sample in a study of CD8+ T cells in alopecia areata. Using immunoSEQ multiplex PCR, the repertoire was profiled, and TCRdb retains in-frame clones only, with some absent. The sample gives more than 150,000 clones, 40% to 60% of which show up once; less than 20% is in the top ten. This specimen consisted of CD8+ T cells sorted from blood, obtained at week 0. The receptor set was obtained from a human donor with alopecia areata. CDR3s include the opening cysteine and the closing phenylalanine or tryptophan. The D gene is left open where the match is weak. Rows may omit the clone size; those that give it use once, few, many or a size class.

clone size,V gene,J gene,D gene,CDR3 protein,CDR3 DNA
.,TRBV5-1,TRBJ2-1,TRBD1,CASSLGDRPAYNEQFF,TGCGCCAGCAGCTTGGGGGACAGACCGGCCTACAATGAGCAGTTCTTC
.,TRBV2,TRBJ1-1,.,CASHPGGNTEAFF,TGTGCCAGCCACCCTGGGGGGAACACTGAAGCTTTCTTT
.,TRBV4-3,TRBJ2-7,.,CASSQGTQGGSYEQYF,TGCGCCAGCAGCCAGGGGACCCAGGGTGGTTCCTACGAGCAGTACTTC
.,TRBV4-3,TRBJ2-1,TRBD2,CASSQSPGGDQQFF,TGCGCCAGCAGCCAATCCCCTGGGGGGGACCAACAGTTCTTC
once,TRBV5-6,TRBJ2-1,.,CASSLRLGEQFF,TGTGCCAGCAGCTTGCGTTTGGGTGAGCAGTTCTTC
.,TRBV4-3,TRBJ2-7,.,CASSQDLGRAYEQYF,TGCGCCAGCAGCCAAGATTTGGGCAGGGCCTACGAGCAGTACTTC
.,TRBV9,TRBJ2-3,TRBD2,CASSVSPTSSTDTQYF,TGTGCCAGCAGCGTCTCCCCGACTAGCAGCACAGATACGCAGTATTTT
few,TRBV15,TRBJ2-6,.,CATSRGSGRLSGANVLTF,TGTGCCACCAGCAGAGGATCGGGACGGCTCTCTGGGGCCAACGTCCTGACTTTC
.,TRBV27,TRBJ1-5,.,CASSLRVIGPQHF,TGTGCCAGCAGTTTGCGGGTGATCGGCCCCCAGCATTTT
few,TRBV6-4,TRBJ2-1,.,CASSELPYNEQFF,TGTGCCAGCAGTGAACTACCTTACAATGAGCAGTTCTTC
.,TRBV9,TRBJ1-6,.,CASSASGRVQYNSPLHF,TGTGCCAGCAGCGCATCGGGGAGGGTGCAATATAATTCACCCCTCCACTTT